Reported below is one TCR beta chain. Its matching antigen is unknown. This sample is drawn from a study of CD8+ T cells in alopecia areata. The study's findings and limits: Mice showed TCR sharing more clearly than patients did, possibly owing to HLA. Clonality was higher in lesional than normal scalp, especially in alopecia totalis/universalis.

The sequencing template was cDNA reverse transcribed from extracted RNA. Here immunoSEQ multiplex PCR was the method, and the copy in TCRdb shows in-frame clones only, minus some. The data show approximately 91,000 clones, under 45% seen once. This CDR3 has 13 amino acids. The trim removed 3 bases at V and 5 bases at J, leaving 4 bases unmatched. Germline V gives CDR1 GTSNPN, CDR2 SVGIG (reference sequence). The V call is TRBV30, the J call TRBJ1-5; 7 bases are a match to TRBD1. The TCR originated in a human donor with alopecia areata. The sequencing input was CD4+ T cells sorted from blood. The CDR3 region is CAWRTGSDQPQHF. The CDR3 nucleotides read TGTGCCTGGAGGACAGGGTCGGATCAGCCCCAGCATTTT.